This T cell receptor (beta chain) was sequenced during a study of neoadjuvant nivolumab and ipilimumab in lung cancer. Data came from immunoSEQ multiplex PCR; TCRdb stores just in-frame clones and leaves some out. The table lists approximately 30,000 clones, 82% of them singletons. V lost 4 bases, J lost 7 bases, and 4 bases stayed unmatched. CDR1 is SEHNR and CDR2 is FQNEAQ in the germline V gene (reference sequence). There are 14 residues in the CDR3. Material: tumor tissue, obtained after neoadjuvant nivolumab, alone or with ipilimumab, at or shortly before surgery. This receptor was taken from an adult with non-small cell lung cancer. This rearrangement joins TRBV7-9 to TRBJ1-2, with 12 bases matching TRBD1. This CDR3 is CASSSVGQGAGYTF. The CDR3 bases are TGTGCCAGCAGCTCCGTGGGACAGGGGGCTGGCTACACCTTC.